This TCR beta chain was captured in a study of control samples from healthy donors and cancer patients. After removal of 4 bases from V and 7 bases from J, the junction contained 6 bases not matched to a gene. This CDR3 has 14 amino acids. The germline gives CDR1 LNHDA, CDR2 SQIVND (reference sequence). Profiled with immunoSEQ multiplex PCR; TCRdb holds only in-frame clones, not every one. The data hold about 55,000 clones, with around 97% observed a single time. The sample comprised blood. This chain joins TRBV19 and TRBJ2-5, with TRBD2 identical over 10 bases. This clonotype was obtained from a young woman in good health. CDR3 DNA sequence: TGTGCCAGTAGTACTACTAGCGGGGCCGGGACCCAGTACTTC. Translation gives CASSTTSGAGTQYF. The complete variable domain, with remaining parts taken from reference TRBV19 and TRBJ2-5, reads DGGITQSPKYLFRKEGQNVTLSCEQNLNHDAMYWYRQDPGQGLRLIYYSQIVNDFQKGDIAEGYSVSREKKESFPLTVTSAQKNPTAFYLCASSTTSGAGTQYFGPGTRLLVL.